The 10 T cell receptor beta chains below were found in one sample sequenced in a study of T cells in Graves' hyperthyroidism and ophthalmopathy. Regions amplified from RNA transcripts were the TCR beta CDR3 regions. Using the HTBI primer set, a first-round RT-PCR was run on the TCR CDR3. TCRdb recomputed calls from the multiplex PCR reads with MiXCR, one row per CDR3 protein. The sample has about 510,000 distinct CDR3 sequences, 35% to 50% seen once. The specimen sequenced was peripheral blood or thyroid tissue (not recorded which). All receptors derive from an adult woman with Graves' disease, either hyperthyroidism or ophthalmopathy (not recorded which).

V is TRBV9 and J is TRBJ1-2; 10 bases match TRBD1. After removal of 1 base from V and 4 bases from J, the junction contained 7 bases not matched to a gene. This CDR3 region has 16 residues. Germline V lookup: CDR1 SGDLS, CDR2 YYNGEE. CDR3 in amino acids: CASSVYRDRGLYGYTF. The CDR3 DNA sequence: TGTGCCAGCAGCGTATACCGGGACAGGGGCCTCTATGGCTACACCTTC.

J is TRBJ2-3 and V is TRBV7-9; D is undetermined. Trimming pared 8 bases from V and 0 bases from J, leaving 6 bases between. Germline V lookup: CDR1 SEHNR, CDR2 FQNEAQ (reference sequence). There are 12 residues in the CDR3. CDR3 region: CASLVSTDTQYF. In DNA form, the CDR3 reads TGTGCCAGCTTGGTGAGCACAGATACGCAGTATTTT. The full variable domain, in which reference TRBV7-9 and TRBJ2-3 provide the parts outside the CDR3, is DTGVSQNPRHKITKRGQNVTFRCDPISEHNRLYWYRQTLGQGPEFLTYFQNEAQLEKSRLLSDRFSAERPKGSFSTLEIQRTEQGDSAMYLCASLVSTDTQYFGPGTRLTVL.

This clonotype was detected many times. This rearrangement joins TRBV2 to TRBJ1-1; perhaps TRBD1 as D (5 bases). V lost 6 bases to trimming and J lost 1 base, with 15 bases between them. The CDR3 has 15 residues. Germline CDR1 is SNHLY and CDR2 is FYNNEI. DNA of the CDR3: TGTGCCAGCAGCACCGGGGGAGTATCGAACACTGAAGCTTTCTTT. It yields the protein CASSTGGVSNTEAFF.

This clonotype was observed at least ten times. CDR3 region: CATSRARQGNQPQHF. In DNA, the CDR3 is TGTGCCACCAGCAGAGCCCGACAGGGCAATCAGCCCCAGCATTTT. This chain connects TRBV15 to TRBJ1-5, with TRBD1 as a possible D gene (6 bases). CDR3 size: 15 residues. Deletions cut 1 base from V and 2 bases from J, with 9 bases between. CDR1 LNHNV and CDR2 YYDKDF come from the germline V gene (reference sequence).

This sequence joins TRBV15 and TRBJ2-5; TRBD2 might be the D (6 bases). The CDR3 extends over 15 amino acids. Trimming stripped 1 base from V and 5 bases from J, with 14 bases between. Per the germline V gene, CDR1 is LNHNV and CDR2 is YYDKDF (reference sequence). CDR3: CATSRVVLGRETQYF. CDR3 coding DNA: TGTGCCACCAGCAGAGTTGTTCTGGGGAGGGAGACCCAGTACTTC.

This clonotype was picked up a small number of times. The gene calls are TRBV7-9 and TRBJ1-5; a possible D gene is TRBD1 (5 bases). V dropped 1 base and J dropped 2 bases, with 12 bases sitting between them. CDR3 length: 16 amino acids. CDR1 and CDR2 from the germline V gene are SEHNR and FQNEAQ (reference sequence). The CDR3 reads CASSLVAGSGNQPQHF. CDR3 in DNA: TGTGCCAGCAGCTTAGTCGCAGGGTCGGGCAATCAGCCCCAGCATTTT.

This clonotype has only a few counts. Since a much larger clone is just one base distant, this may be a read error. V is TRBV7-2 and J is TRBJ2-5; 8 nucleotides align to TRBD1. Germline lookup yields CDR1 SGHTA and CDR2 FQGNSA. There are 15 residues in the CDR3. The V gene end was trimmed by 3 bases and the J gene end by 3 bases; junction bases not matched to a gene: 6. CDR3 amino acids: CASSFRQGLKETQYF. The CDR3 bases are TGTGCCAGCAGCTTCCGACAGGGGCTAAAAGAGACCCAGTACTTC.

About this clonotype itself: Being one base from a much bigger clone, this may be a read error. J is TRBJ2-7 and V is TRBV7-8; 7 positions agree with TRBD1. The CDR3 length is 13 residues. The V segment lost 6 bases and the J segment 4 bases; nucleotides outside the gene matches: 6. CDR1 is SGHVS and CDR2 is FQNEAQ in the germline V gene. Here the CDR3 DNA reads TGTGCCAGCAGTGACTCGACAGGGTACGAGCAGTACTTC. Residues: CASSDSTGYEQYF.

The CDR3 loop is CATSRDPEGNTGELFF. The CDR3 region has the DNA TGTGCCACCAGCAGAGATCCGGAAGGAAACACCGGGGAGCTGTTTTTT. V is TRBV15 and J is TRBJ2-2, with unresolved D. Trimming removed 0 bases at V and 2 bases at J, with 10 bases between. The CDR3 has 16 amino acids. The germline CDR1 and CDR2 sequences are LNHNV and YYDKDF (reference sequence).

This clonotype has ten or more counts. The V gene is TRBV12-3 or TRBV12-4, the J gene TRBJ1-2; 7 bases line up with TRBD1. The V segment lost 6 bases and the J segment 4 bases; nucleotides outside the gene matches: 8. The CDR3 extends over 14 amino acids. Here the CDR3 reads CASRSTQGVYGYTF. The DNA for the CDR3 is TGTGCCAGCAGGAGTACCCAGGGGGTCTATGGCTACACCTTC.